The 3 T cell receptor beta chains in this list originate from one sample, sequenced in a study of identical twins. TCRdb called the 5' RACE reads again in MiXCR, with one record for every CDR3 protein. The data show 1.5 million to 2 million distinct CDR3 sequences, less than 35% seen once. Specimen: cord blood. The receptors come from a newborn girl in good health.

Notes on this clonotype: Since a much larger clone is just one base distant, this may be a read error. The chain links TRBV29-1 to TRBJ2-6; D not resolved. Looked up from germline, CDR1 is SQVTM and CDR2 is ANQGSEA. CDR3 length equals 14 residues. Trimming removed 6 bases at V and 3 bases at J, with 12 bases between. CDR3 sequence: CSVAVFFGANVLTF. Written as DNA, the CDR3 is TGCAGCGTGGCAGTCTTCTTTGGGGCCAACGTCCTGACTTTC.

This clonotype was detected only a few times. The chain links TRBV27 to TRBJ2-5, with 7 bases aligning to TRBD1. The J call may be in error: the DNA end matches TRBJ2-7 better. Looked up from germline, CDR1 is MNHEY and CDR2 is SMNVEV (reference sequence). The CDR3 extends over 15 amino acids. CDR3 protein: CASSSPSTGADEQYF. CDR3 DNA: TGTGCCAGCAGTTCCCCCTCCACAGGGGCGGACGAGCAGTACTTC.

This clonotype was seen a few times. V gene TRBV20-1 combines with J gene TRBJ1-5; D not certain. The CDR3 consists of 15 residues. V was trimmed by 6 bases and J by 1 base, leaving 16 bases between them. Germline V gene sequence: CDR1 DFQATT, CDR2 SNEGSKA (reference sequence). The CDR3 region has the DNA TGCAGTGCAAAAGGAGGTGGGGAAAGCAATCAGCCCCAGCATTTT. The encoded protein is CSAKGGGESNQPQHF.